This TCR beta chain is from a study of CD8 T cells in ankylosing spondylitis listed by TCRdb under 2017. About the investigation overall: To find TCR variants linked to disease, the study profiled T cell receptor beta repertoires in ankylosing spondylitis patients and healthy donors. The whole study cohort included 108 healthy donors and about two dozen ankylosing spondylitis patients. Peripheral blood was sampled, and synovial fluid was also collected from ankylosing spondylitis patients.

These reads were obtained on an Illumina HiSeq 2500. Quantitative 5'-RACE with molecular barcodes was used to prepare TCR beta libraries. The authors' analysis ran thus. A new computational method based on a probabilistic model of VDJ rearrangement was used to identify disease-linked TCR variants. Starting from the raw public reads, TCRdb applied fastp trimming at Q25, assembled clones with MiXCR and retained in-frame beta chains. Merged by CDR3 protein, the rows form single entries marked with the most common genes and DNA. These V and J calls derive from TCRdb rather than the authors' analysis. Within this sample are some 130,000 distinct CDR3 sequences, with just under 7.5% of them counted one time only. Around 12% of the sample lies in the top ten. Its CDR3 holds 14 amino acids, cysteine through phenylalanine. The only DNA kept is the CDR3, 42 bases in frame from the first base. V sheds 5 bases and J sheds 1 base, leaving 11 bases between their ends. As encoded in the germline V gene, CDR1 is MNHEY while CDR2 is SVGEGT.

Study-wide findings and limitations: Some TCR beta motif variants had previously been reported in synovial fluid and blood of reactive arthritis patients, which suggested common disease-initiation mechanisms. A CD8+ phenotype was shown by the disease-linked clones, which were found at relatively low frequencies in peripheral blood. The disease-linked clones were reported as significantly enriched in matched synovial fluid samples from ankylosing spondylitis patients. Blood from ankylosing spondylitis patients appeared to be characterized by a TCR beta motif composed of several highly homologous amino acid variants.

This clonotype was counted at least ten times. No antigen is known for it. The sample holds no much larger clone one base away, and base qualities are not on file. Sample: blood, either unsorted or a sorted T cell fraction (not recorded which). The source is a female donor with ankylosing spondylitis or in good health (not recorded which). The V and J segments used are TRBV6-2 or TRBV6-3 and TRBJ1-1; the D gene identity is not certain. In nucleotide form, the sequence is TGTGCCAGCAGTCGCCCCTTGGAGAACACTGAAGCTTTCTTT. This codes for CASSRPLENTEAFF.